The clone carrying this T cell receptor (beta chain) was counted at least ten times. Its antigen is unidentified. Amplified TCR beta CDR3 regions came from RNA transcripts. First-round RT-PCR with HTBI primers amplified the TCR CDR3 region. Using its own MiXCR run on the multiplex PCR reads, TCRdb lists one record per CDR3 protein. The sample lists 500,000 to 800,000 distinct CDR3 sequences, less than 45% occurring once. There are 15 residues in the CDR3. Germline V lookup: CDR1 SGDLS, CDR2 YYNGEE. Trimming took off 3 bases at V and 8 bases at J, with 17 bases between the two ends. The study excluded patients with uncontrolled infection, other autoimmune disease, pregnancy or lactation. The data are from a study of T cells in Graves' hyperthyroidism and ophthalmopathy. Study-level points and caveats: Ophthalmopathy cases were set apart from stable hyperthyroidism by a 13 V-J model. Most clonotypes that expanded in the thyroid above 0.001 also showed up in blood.

The sequence derives from an adult man with Graves' disease, either hyperthyroidism or ophthalmopathy (not recorded which). The specimen was peripheral blood or thyroid tissue (not recorded which). The gene calls are TRBV9 and TRBJ1-4; a possible D gene is TRBD1 (5 bases). The CDR3 sequence is CASSALGGVQEKLFF. The CDR3 bases are TGTGCCAGCAGCGCCCTTGGGGGGGTTCAGGAAAAACTGTTTTTT.